This T cell receptor beta chain appears in the sequencing data of a study of T cells after yellow fever vaccination. Turning to the study itself: Those fractions that held only low numbers of cells were prepared using the SMART-Seq v4 Ultra Low Input RNA kit.

This clonotype was observed a handful of times. Its matching antigen is unknown. This CDR3 has 13 amino acids. Deletions cut 8 bases from V and 2 bases from J, with 16 bases between. Germline V gene lookup returns CDR1 GTSNPN and CDR2 SVGIG (reference sequence). Study-wide results and limits: Re-detected after boosting: most primary clones, almost 97% of CD4 and around 86% of CD8. When the response was secondary, it was weaker but reached its peak faster, day 5 versus 15.

A universal primer site and UMIs were added as TCR cDNA was made by 5'RACE template switching. TCRdb processed the 5' RACE reads anew with MiXCR; each CDR3 protein has one entry. The sample yields around 310,000 distinct CDR3 sequences, 8.7% seen once. The chain combines TRBV30 with TRBJ2-7, with a tentative D call TRBD2 (5 bases). The source of this sequence is a man aged 18-30 years who received the YFV17D yellow fever vaccine. The material sequenced was PBMCs, taken on the day of the first yellow fever vaccination. The CDR3: CAGYGGPTYEQYF. The CDR3 DNA follows: TGTGCCGGGTACGGCGGGCCTACCTACGAGCAGTACTTC.